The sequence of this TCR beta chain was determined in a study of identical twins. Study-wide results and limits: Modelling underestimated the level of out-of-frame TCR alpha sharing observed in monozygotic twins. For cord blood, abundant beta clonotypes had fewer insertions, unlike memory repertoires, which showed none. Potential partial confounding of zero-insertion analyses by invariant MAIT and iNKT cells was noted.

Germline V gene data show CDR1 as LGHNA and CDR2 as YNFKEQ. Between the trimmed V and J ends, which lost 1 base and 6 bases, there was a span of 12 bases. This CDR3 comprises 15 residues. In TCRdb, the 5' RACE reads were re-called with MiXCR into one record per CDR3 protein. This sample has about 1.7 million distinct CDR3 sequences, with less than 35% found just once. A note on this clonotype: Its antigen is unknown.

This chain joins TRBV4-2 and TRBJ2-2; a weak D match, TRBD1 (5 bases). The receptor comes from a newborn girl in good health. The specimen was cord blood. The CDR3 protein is CASSQAGGASGELFF. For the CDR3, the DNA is TGTGCCAGCAGCCAAGCGGGTGGGGCTTCCGGGGAGCTGTTTTTT.